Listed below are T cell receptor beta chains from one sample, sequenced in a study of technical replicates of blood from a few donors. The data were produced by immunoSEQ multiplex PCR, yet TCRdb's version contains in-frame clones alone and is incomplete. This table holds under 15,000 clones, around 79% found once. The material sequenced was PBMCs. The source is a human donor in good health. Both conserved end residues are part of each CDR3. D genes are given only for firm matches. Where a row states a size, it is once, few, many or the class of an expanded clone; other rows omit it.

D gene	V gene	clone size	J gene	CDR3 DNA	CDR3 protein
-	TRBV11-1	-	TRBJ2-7	TGTGCCAGCAGCTTAACGGTTAGCAGCTCAACAAGGGAGCAGTACTTC	CASSLTVSSSTREQYF
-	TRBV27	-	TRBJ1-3	TGTGCCAGCAGTGCCCAACAGGGAAACACCATATATTTT	CASSAQQGNTIYF
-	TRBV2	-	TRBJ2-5	TGTGCCAGCAGTGAGATGGGCGTAGCGAACCAAGAGACCCAGTACTTC	CASSEMGVANQETQYF
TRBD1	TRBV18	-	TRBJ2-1	TGTGCCAGCTCCCCAGTCCGGGACAGGCACTCTTTCTTC	CASSPVRDRHSFF
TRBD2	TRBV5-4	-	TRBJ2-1	TGTGCCAGCAGCTCCGCTAGCGGCTACAATGAGCAGTTCTTC	CASSSASGYNEQFF
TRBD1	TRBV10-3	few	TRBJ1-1	TGTGCCATCAGCACGGGACAGGGGGCTCCTGAAGCTTTCTTT	CAISTGQGAPEAFF
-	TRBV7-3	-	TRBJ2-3	TGTGCCAGCAGTCAGACACCCAGTGGTACGCAGTATTTT	CASSQTPSGTQYF
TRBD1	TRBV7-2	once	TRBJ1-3	TGTGCCAGCAGCCCCGGACAGGCAAACACCATATATTTT	CASSPGQANTIYF
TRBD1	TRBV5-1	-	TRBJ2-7	TGCGCCAGCAGCTTGGCCCTTTTTGGCGGGACAGGGAACTACGAGCAGTACTTC	CASSLALFGGTGNYEQYF
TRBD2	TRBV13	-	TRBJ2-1	TGTGCCAGCAGCTCTCCGGGACTAGCGGAAGTTCCGGACAACAATGAGCAGTTCTTC	CASSSPGLAEVPDNNEQFF
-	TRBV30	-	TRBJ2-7	TGTGCCTGGAGTGTAGCGTACGAGCAGTACTTC	CAWSVAYEQYF
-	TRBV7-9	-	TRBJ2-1	TGTGCCAGCAGCCCACCACGGAGGGCCCCCGAAGGGGACAATGAGCAGTTCTTC	CASSPPRRAPEGDNEQFF
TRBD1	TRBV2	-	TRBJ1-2	TGTGCCAGCAGTCCCGGACAGGGGACTGGCTACACCTTC	CASSPGQGTGYTF
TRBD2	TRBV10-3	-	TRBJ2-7	TGTGCCATCCAACTAGCGGGAATTAACGAGCAGTACTTC	CAIQLAGINEQYF
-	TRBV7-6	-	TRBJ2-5	TGTGCCAGCAGCCTCGGAGGGCCTGGAGAGACCCAGTACTTC	CASSLGGPGETQYF
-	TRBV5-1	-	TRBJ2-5	TGCGCCAGCAGCTTGGACAGGTTACAAGAGACCCAGTACTTC	CASSLDRLQETQYF
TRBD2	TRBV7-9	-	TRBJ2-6	TGTGCCGCGGGGGTCTCTGGGGCCAACGTCCTGACTTTC	CAAGVSGANVLTF
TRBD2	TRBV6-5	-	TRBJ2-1	TGTGCCAGCAGTTGGGACTATGAAAATGAGCAGTTCTTC	CASSWDYENEQFF
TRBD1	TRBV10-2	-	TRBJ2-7	TGCGCCAGCAGGGCGGGGGACAGGGACTACTACGAGCAGTACTTC	CASRAGDRDYYEQYF
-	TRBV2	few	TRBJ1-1	TGTGCCAGCGGACGGGAGAACACTGAAGCTTTCTTT	CASGRENTEAFF
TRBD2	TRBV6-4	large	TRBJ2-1	TGTGCCAGCAGTGATTCAACTAGCGGGAGTAATGAGCAGTTCTTC	CASSDSTSGSNEQFF
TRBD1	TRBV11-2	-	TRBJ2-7	TGTGCCAGCAGCTTAGTCTCCGGGACAGCGAGCTCCTACGAGCAGTACTTC	CASSLVSGTASSYEQYF
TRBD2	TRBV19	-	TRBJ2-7	TGTGCCAGTAGCAAGACTAGCGGGAGAGGCTACGAGCAGTACTTC	CASSKTSGRGYEQYF
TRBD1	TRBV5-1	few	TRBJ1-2	TGCGCCAGCAGCCCGGGGACAGGGGCGGGCCAGAGGTATGGCTACACCTTC	CASSPGTGAGQRYGYTF
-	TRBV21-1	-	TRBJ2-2	TGTGCCAGCAGCAAAGCTCCAGACAGGGAATCGACCGGGGAGCTGTTTTTT	CASSKAPDRESTGELFF
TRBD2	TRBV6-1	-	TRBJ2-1	TGTGCCAGCAGACCACTAGCGGGAGTGGTCAATGAGCAGTTCTTC	CASRPLAGVVNEQFF
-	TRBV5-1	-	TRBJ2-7	TGCGCCAGCAGCTTGGAGTCCGGGTCCTACGAGCAGTACTTC	CASSLESGSYEQYF
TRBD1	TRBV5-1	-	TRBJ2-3	TGCGCCAGCACCACTCAGGGGGCGAAAGATGCAGATACGCAGTATTTT	CASTTQGAKDADTQYF
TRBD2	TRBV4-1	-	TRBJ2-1	TGCGCCAGCAGCCAAGGTAGCGGGGTATACAATGAGCAGTTCTTC	CASSQGSGVYNEQFF
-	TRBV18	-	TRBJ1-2	TGTGCCAGCTCACCCCGTCGGGAGGAGCGGGGCTACACCTTC	CASSPRREERGYTF
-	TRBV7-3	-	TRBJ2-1	TGTGCCAGCGGGCCATCCTACAATGAGCAGTTCTTC	CASGPSYNEQFF
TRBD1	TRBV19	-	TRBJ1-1	TGTGCCAGTAGCACCGGGACAGGCGGACTGGGCACTGAAGCTTTCTTT	CASSTGTGGLGTEAFF
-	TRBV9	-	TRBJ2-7	TGTGCCAGCAGCGTAGGGGGGGGCCACGAGCAGTACTTC	CASSVGGGHEQYF
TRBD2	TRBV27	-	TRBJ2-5	TGTGCCAGCAGGACTAGCGGGTCAAAGAAGGCGACCCAGTACTTC	CASRTSGSKKATQYF
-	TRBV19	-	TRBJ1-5	TGTGCCAGTAGTCCCAGGGGCAATCAGCCCCAGCATTTT	CASSPRGNQPQHF
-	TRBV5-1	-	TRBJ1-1	TGCGCCAGCAGCTTGGTATCAGGGGATACTGAAGCTTTCTTT	CASSLVSGDTEAFF
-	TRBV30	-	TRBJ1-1	TGTGCCTGGAGGGCAGGGGACACTGAAGCTTTCTTT	CAWRAGDTEAFF
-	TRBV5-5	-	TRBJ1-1	TGTGCCAGCAGCTTGTTCGCCACCGGGGGCACTGAAGCTTTCTTT	CASSLFATGGTEAFF
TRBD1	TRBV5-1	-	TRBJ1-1	TGCGCCAGCAGCTTGGGTCGACAGGGTCCTGAGACTTTCTTT	CASSLGRQGPETFF
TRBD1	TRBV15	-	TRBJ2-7	TGTGCCACCAGCGACGACCGGGACAGGGGAGGCGAGCAGTACTTC	CATSDDRDRGGEQYF
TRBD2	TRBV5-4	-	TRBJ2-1	TGTGCCAGCAGCTTGCGGTCTAGCGGGGGTGGGTACAATGAGCAGTTCTTC	CASSLRSSGGGYNEQFF
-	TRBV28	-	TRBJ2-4	TGTGCCAGCAGTTTTCTGGGGGCGGCCAAAAACATTCAGTACTTC	CASSFLGAAKNIQYF
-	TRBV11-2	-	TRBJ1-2	TGTGCCAGCACCCTAGGAGGTTCCGACCCGGCCAACTATGGCTACACCTTC	CASTLGGSDPANYGYTF
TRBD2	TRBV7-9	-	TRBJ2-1	TGTGCCAGCAGCTCCCGGTTCGGGGGGAGCTCCTACAATGAGCAGTTCTTC	CASSSRFGGSSYNEQFF
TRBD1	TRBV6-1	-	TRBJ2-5	TGTGCCAGCAGTGGACAGGGGGGAGAGACCCAGTACTTC	CASSGQGGETQYF
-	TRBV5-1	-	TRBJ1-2	TGCGCCAGCAGCTTAGGCAGGGGAATAGACTACACCTTC	CASSLGRGIDYTF
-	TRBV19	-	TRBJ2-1	TGTGCCAGTAGTCACATAGCGGCCTTGAATGAGCAGTTCTTC	CASSHIAALNEQFF
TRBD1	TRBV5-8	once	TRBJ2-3	TGTGCCAGCAGTCTGGGGGACAGAGTCACAGATACGCAGTATTTT	CASSLGDRVTDTQYF
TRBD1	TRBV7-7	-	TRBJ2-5	TGTGCCAGCAGCTTAACCAACAGGGGCCTCGAGACCCAGTACTTC	CASSLTNRGLETQYF
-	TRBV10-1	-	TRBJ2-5	TGCGCCAGCAGTGAGCGGGAACAAGAGACCCAGTACTTC	CASSEREQETQYF